This T cell receptor (beta chain) derives from a study of blood T cell repertoires in COVID-19. Looking at the study overall: Acute and convalescent COVID-19 specimens originated in the United States, Italy and Spain.

V lost 3 bases to trimming and J lost 3 bases; unmatched junction nucleotides: 14. In germline, CDR1 is LGHNA, CDR2 YSLEER. This CDR3 contains 19 residues. Participants came from about two dozen US areas, aged roughly 18 to 89 years. Authors' methods: Reference gene primers were amplified, and this amplification served to estimate nucleated cell counts. Assay used: immunoSEQ multiplex PCR; TCRdb lists only in-frame clones, some missing. That table is the source of V, J and clone size, and D and trimming were worked out from the DNA. This sample carries some 200,000 clones, less than 90% of them seen once, and the ten largest clones take 3% to 3.5%.

The source of this sequence is a woman in her 50s in a cohort exposed to, infected with or recovered from COVID-19 (not recorded which). Sequencing was done on a sample of PBMCs or T cells enriched from blood (not recorded which). The chain couples TRBV4-3 to TRBJ2-4; TRBD2 matches at 10 bases. CDR3 sequence reads: CASSHPLAGGYHDKNIQYF. In DNA form, the CDR3 reads TGCGCCAGCAGCCATCCGTTAGCGGGGGGCTACCATGACAAAAACATTCAGTACTTC.